Listed here are 9 T cell receptor beta chains from one sample, sequenced in a study of T cell repertoires in cytomegalovirus infection. TCRdb redid the calling of the reads with MiXCR, one entry per CDR3 protein. The sample lists about 700,000 distinct CDR3 sequences; 30% to 35% were seen once. Their target antigens are unknown. The sequencing here drew on cultured PBMCs, taken from culture after CMV antigen stimulation. The source is a human donor in good health (CMV status not recorded). Some clones in this sample may be carry-over from other donors' samples.

This clonotype has more than one count but fewer than ten. The CDR3 loop is CSARVAGRTDTQYF. As DNA, the CDR3 is TGCAGTGCTAGAGTGGCCGGGAGGACAGATACGCAGTATTTT. This sequence joins TRBV20-1 and TRBJ2-3; TRBD2 aligns across 7 bases. The length of the CDR3 is 14 residues. Germline V lookup: CDR1 DFQATT, CDR2 SNEGSKA (reference sequence). V shed 1 base and J 3 bases; nucleotides not matched to a gene: 4.

This clonotype was observed many times. The chain uses TRBV7-8 and TRBJ2-7; the D gene is possibly TRBD1 (5 bases). The germline V gene has CDR1 SGHVS and CDR2 FQNEAQ. The germline V and J ends were trimmed by 5 bases and 7 bases, with 18 bases remaining between them. The CDR3 extends over 14 amino acids. This CDR3 reads CASSHRTGLWEQYF. The DNA for the CDR3 is TGTGCCAGCAGCCACAGGACGGGTCTTTGGGAGCAGTACTTC.

There are a few counts of this clonotype. The chain combines TRBV20-1 with TRBJ2-1, with TRBD1 matching 7 bases. The V segment lost 3 bases and the J segment 2 bases; nucleotides outside the gene matches: 4. CDR1 is DFQATT, CDR2 SNEGSKA, per germline (reference sequence). CDR3 length: 14 amino acids. CDR3 nucleotide sequence: TGCAGTGCTAGCGTGACAGGGCCCTACAATGAGCAGTTCTTC. Translation: CSASVTGPYNEQFF.

This clonotype has only a few counts. The rearrangement uses TRBV7-2 and TRBJ2-1; the match to TRBD2 covers 7 bases. This CDR3 region has 13 residues. The ends lost 4 bases at V and 7 bases at J; junction bases unmatched: 4. In germline, CDR1 is SGHTA, CDR2 FQGNSA. The CDR3 region is CASSSQRGNEQFF. The CDR3 bases are TGTGCCAGCAGCTCCCAGCGGGGTAATGAGCAGTTCTTC.

The CDR3 coding sequence is TGCGCCAGCAGCCATCGAACAGGGGCCTCTGGAAACACCATATATTTT. It is translated as CASSHRTGASGNTIYF. The chain recombines TRBV4-1 with TRBJ1-3; 7 nucleotides line up with TRBD1. J lost 0 bases, V lost 3 bases, and 5 bases had no gene match. The germline gives CDR1 MGHRA, CDR2 YSYEKL. The length of the CDR3 is 16 residues.

This clonotype was recorded many times. The V gene is TRBV7-2, the J gene TRBJ2-5; no reliable D call. Germline V gives CDR1 SGHTA, CDR2 FQGNSA. The CDR3 consists of 14 residues. The germline V and J ends were trimmed by 2 bases and 1 base, with 8 bases remaining between them. The CDR3 loop is CASSLSAGQETQYF. In DNA, the CDR3 is TGTGCCAGCAGCTTATCGGCAGGCCAAGAGACCCAGTACTTC.

The V call is TRBV11-2, the J call TRBJ2-3, with D unresolved. From germline, CDR1 is SGHAT and CDR2 FQNNGV. This CDR3 spans 15 amino acids. V was clipped by 0 bases and J by 6 bases, with 13 bases between them. The CDR3 DNA reads as TGTGCCAGCAGCTTAGAGCTCCCTGCGGCGGATACGCAGTATTTT. Its translation: CASSLELPAADTQYF.

This clonotype was observed a handful of times. The germline gene is not matched at one end of the junction; a read error may be the cause. DNA for the CDR3: TGTGCCAGCAGCCCTTTCGGGATTAGTGATACGCAGTATTTT. Translation gives CASSPFGISDTQYF. The gene calls are TRBV4-1 and TRBJ2-3; maybe TRBD2 (5 bases). Germline assignment: CDR1 MGHRA and CDR2 YSYEKL. The CDR3 runs 14 residues.

The sample holds a few counts of this clonotype. The rearrangement joins TRBV7-2 to TRBJ2-3, with a possible D match to TRBD2 (6 bases). This CDR3 has 16 residues. Trimming removed 4 bases at V and 0 bases at J, with 14 bases between. CDR1 and CDR2 (germline): SGHTA, FQGNSA. CDR3 in DNA: TGTGCCAGCAGCTGGGAGTTAGCGGCTAGCACAGATACGCAGTATTTT. Translation gives CASSWELAASTDTQYF.